The source of this T cell receptor (beta chain) is a study of cytomegalovirus exposure and HLA in healthy donors. Overall study results and limits: Differences between HLA loci emerged in a later analysis of TCR association rates, with DRB1 most and HLA-C fewest. Three chains linked to CMV were shown in vitro to be specific for CMV antigens. There was a cluster of highly shared sequence variants that was likely a sequencing artifact.

The CDR3 is 15 amino acids. Trimming stripped 2 bases from V and 2 bases from J, with 11 bases between. From germline, CDR1 is MNHEY and CDR2 SVGAGI. Both 60 Vbeta primers and 13 Jbeta primers went into the PCR. Method: immunoSEQ multiplex PCR; TCRdb's copy keeps in-frame clones and lacks some. The table lists roughly 79,000 clones, approximately 74% of them singletons. Regarding this clone: Antigen: not known.

This TCR was recovered from a woman in her forties or fifties in good health and CMV-seropositive. The specimen sequenced was PBMCs. This sequence joins TRBV6-5 and TRBJ2-3, with D perhaps matching TRBD2 (6 bases). CDR3 amino acids: CASSYASGVTDTQYF. The DNA for the CDR3 is TGTGCCAGCAGTTACGCGTCGGGAGTCACAGATACGCAGTATTTT.